These 22 T cell receptor beta chains share one sample of origin, sequenced in a study of regulatory T cells in long-lasting Graves disease. As to time point: persistent/refractory GD, antithyroid drugs over 5 years with positive TRAb. Generation of the TCR library employed RNA extracted from PBMCs. Arm-PCR of CDR3 regions and iRepertoire HTBI primers were used to build TCR beta libraries. Each CDR3 protein is one row after TCRdb ran MiXCR on the multiplex PCR reads. The table has around 460,000 distinct CDR3 sequences, about 20% seen once; the top ten hold around 13%. The specimen comprised peripheral blood mononuclear cells (PBMCs), sampled when the disease was refractory, from a patient treated with antithyroid drugs. The receptors shown here come from a female donor with Graves disease.

This clonotype was recorded at least ten times. The chain has TRBV6-5 and TRBJ2-5; D is undetermined. Deletions cut 0 bases from V and 5 bases from J, with 13 bases between. Germline V CDR1 and CDR2: MNHEY, SVGAGI. The CDR3 loop spans 15 amino acids. The CDR3 here is CASSYSSNPHETQYF. Written as DNA, the CDR3 is TGTGCCAGCAGTTACTCGAGTAACCCCCACGAGACCCAGTACTTC.

This rearrangement joins TRBV5-1 to TRBJ1-1; possible D gene TRBD1, 6 bases. The V end lost 5 bases, the J end lost 7 bases, and 12 bases lay between the germline ends. The CDR3 totals 12 residues. Germline values: CDR1 SGHRS, CDR2 YFSETQ. CDR3 DNA sequence: TGCGCCAGCAGGGATGGACAGTTTGAAGCTTTCTTT. Translated, it gives CASRDGQFEAFF.

This clonotype occurred many times. CDR3 residues: CASSQLLSNQPQHF. CDR3 bases: TGTGCCAGCAGCCAGCTACTAAGCAATCAGCCCCAGCATTTT. This chain joins TRBV6-2 or TRBV6-3 and TRBJ1-5; D call uncertain. Germline V gene sequence: CDR1 MNHEY, CDR2 SVGEGT. The CDR3 loop spans 14 amino acids. V gave up 6 bases and J gave up 1 base, with 10 bases separating them.

This clonotype has more than one count but fewer than ten. The chain is built from TRBV6-1 and TRBJ1-1; 9 bases line up with TRBD1. V was pared by 6 bases and J by 4 bases, with 15 bases of the junction left unmatched. Germline loops: CDR1 MNHNS, CDR2 SASEGT. The CDR3 consists of 17 residues. The CDR3 region has the DNA TGTGCCAGCAGCCTCGGGACAGGGAGTCAGCGGGCCACTGAAGCTTTCTTT. This codes for CASSLGTGSQRATEAFF.

Concerning this clonotype: A much larger clone lies one base from this, so it may be a read error. V usage is TRBV10-3 and J usage is TRBJ2-5; D is possibly TRBD1 or TRBD2 (5 bases each). CDR3 length: 11 residues. Germline CDR1 is ENHRY and CDR2 is SYGVKD. This CDR3 reads CAIGEGETQYF. DNA of the CDR3: TGTGCCATCGGTGAGGGGGAGACCCAGTACTTC.

The gene calls are TRBV20-1 and TRBJ1-2, with D perhaps TRBD1 (5 bases). The CDR3 covers 11 residues. The germline V gene encodes CDR1 DFQATT and CDR2 SNEGSKA (reference sequence). Deletions cut 7 bases from V and 2 bases from J, with 8 bases between. The CDR3 region is CSGGENYGYTF. As DNA, the CDR3 is TGCAGTGGGGGCGAGAACTATGGCTACACCTTC.

The V call is TRBV7-9, the J call TRBJ1-2, with D possibly being TRBD1 (5 bases). Trimming cost V 5 bases and J 7 bases, with 14 bases left between them. Germline V gene data show CDR1 as SEHNR and CDR2 as FQNEAQ (reference sequence). This CDR3 spans 13 amino acids. The DNA of the CDR3 is TGTGCCAGCAGCCAGACAGTAAAAGGTGGCTACACCTTC. Encoded protein: CASSQTVKGGYTF.

The genes are TRBV5-5 and TRBJ2-5, with D possibly being TRBD2 (6 bases). CDR1 is SGHKS, CDR2 YYEKEE, per germline (reference sequence). Between the trimmed V and J ends, which lost 4 bases and 1 base, there was a span of 20 bases. This CDR3 comprises 17 residues. The CDR3, as DNA: TGTGCCAGCAGCATTGAAGCCATAGCGGCGACCCAAGAGACCCAGTACTTC. This encodes CASSIEAIAATQETQYF.

This clonotype was seen a handful of times. The rearrangement uses TRBV9 and TRBJ2-2; 7 bases are shared with TRBD1. Trimming removed 3 bases from V and 2 bases from J; junction bases left unmatched: 16. This CDR3 has 19 residues. Germline V gene lookup returns CDR1 SGDLS and CDR2 YYNGEE. CDR3 sequence reads: CASSAPGQKPTTNTGELFF. For the CDR3, the DNA is TGTGCCAGCAGCGCACCGGGACAGAAGCCTACCACCAACACCGGGGAGCTGTTTTTT.

This clonotype showed up many times. The V call is TRBV19, the J call TRBJ1-2, with D hard to call. CDR1 is LNHDA, CDR2 SQIVND, per germline (reference sequence). CDR3 length: 15 residues. The V and J ends lost 7 bases and 7 bases respectively, with 22 bases between them. The CDR3 protein is CASTIQARTAVGYTF. CDR3 sequence (DNA): TGTGCCAGTACCATCCAAGCCAGGACTGCCGTTGGCTACACCTTC.

The chain is built from TRBV30 and TRBJ1-1; 8 bases fit TRBD1. CDR3 length: 15 residues. V shed 4 bases, J shed 0 bases, and the junction held 7 bases outside the gene matches. Looked up from germline, CDR1 is GTSNPN and CDR2 is SVGIG (reference sequence). As DNA, the CDR3 is TGTGCCTGGACCGAAGGACAGGGAATGAACACTGAAGCTTTCTTT. Translating gives CAWTEGQGMNTEAFF.

This clonotype was counted ten times or more. The V gene is TRBV28, the J gene TRBJ1-6; possibly TRBD1 for D (5 bases). Germline lookup yields CDR1 MDHEN and CDR2 SYDVKM. The CDR3 length is 14 residues. Between the trimmed V and J ends, which lost 6 bases and 9 bases, there was a span of 15 bases. The CDR3 here is CASRSGSLLSPLHF. In DNA, the CDR3 is TGTGCCAGCAGATCAGGGAGCCTCCTTTCACCCCTCCACTTT.

This clonotype came up many times. The chain couples TRBV20-1 to TRBJ1-1; D ambiguous. Germline V gene data show CDR1 as DFQATT and CDR2 as SNEGSKA (reference sequence). V was cut by 3 bases and J by 5 bases, with 13 bases left in between. This CDR3 is 13 amino acids long. CDR3 nucleotides: TGCAGTGCTAGGGAGAACAGCGAAACTGAAGCTTTCTTT. Translation gives CSARENSETEAFF.

This clonotype was seen just once. An end of the junction does not agree with germline; a read error may underlie this. The chain recombines TRBV12-3 or TRBV12-4 with TRBJ2-5; D is possibly TRBD2 (6 bases). The CDR3 contains 12 residues. CDR3: CANSLGRETQYF. The CDR3 DNA follows: TGTGCCAACAGTCTCGGGAGAGAGACCCAGTACTTC.

The V gene is TRBV19, the J gene TRBJ2-1; TRBD1 might be the D (7 bases). The CDR3 runs to 12 residues. Germline V gives CDR1 LNHDA, CDR2 SQIVND (reference sequence). Trimming cost V 6 bases and J 6 bases, with 9 bases left between them. The CDR3 loop reads CASREGANEQFF. The CDR3 nucleotides read TGTGCCAGTAGGGAGGGGGCCAATGAGCAGTTCTTC. The whole variable domain, filled in from reference TRBV19 and TRBJ2-1, reads DGGITQSPKYLFRKEGQNVTLSCEQNLNHDAMYWYRQDPGQGLRLIYYSQIVNDFQKGDIAEGYSVSREKKESFPLTVTSAQKNPTAFYLCASREGANEQFFGPGTRLTVL.

This chain joins TRBV29-1 and TRBJ1-2; D unclear. The V end lost 3 bases, the J end lost 8 bases, and 16 bases lay between the germline ends. This CDR3 is built from 13 residues. In germline, CDR1 is SQVTM, CDR2 ANQGSEA. CDR3 bases: TGCAGCGTTGAGACTCCAGATCCGGGAGGCTACACCTTC. Residues: CSVETPDPGGYTF.

This chain connects TRBV30 to TRBJ2-7, with a tentative D call TRBD1 (5 bases). V was clipped by 2 bases and J by 2 bases, with 10 bases between them. Germline V gives CDR1 GTSNPN, CDR2 SVGIG (reference sequence). The CDR3 sequence is 13 residues long. CDR3: CAWSTTVAYEQYF. As DNA, the CDR3 is TGTGCCTGGAGTACGACAGTCGCCTACGAGCAGTACTTC.

The table lists this clonotype with a few counts. The chain has TRBV20-1 and TRBJ2-1; D is ambiguous. The germline gives CDR1 DFQATT, CDR2 SNEGSKA (reference sequence). V was clipped by 5 bases and J by 6 bases, with 8 bases between them. The CDR3 runs to 11 residues. The CDR3 sequence is CSAPPLNEQFF. The CDR3 bases are TGCAGTGCTCCCCCTCTCAATGAGCAGTTCTTC.

This clonotype appeared a few times. The V and J genes are TRBV7-2 and TRBJ1-6; 7 bases line up with TRBD1. With V trimmed by 5 bases and J by 4 bases, 5 bases remained unmatched. There are 15 residues in the CDR3. From germline, CDR1 is SGHTA and CDR2 FQGNSA. Here the CDR3 reads CASSPRGGYNSPLHF. The CDR3 coding sequence is TGTGCCAGCAGCCCCAGGGGGGGTTATAATTCACCCCTCCACTTT.

The V and J genes are TRBV28 and TRBJ2-5; 8 bases align to TRBD1. CDR3 size: 15 residues. Losses at the gene ends were 6 bases for V and 2 bases for J; bases not matched to a gene: 8. Germline V lookup: CDR1 MDHEN, CDR2 SYDVKM. DNA of the CDR3: TGTGCCAGCAGGACGACAGGGGCGCTACAAGAGACCCAGTACTTC. Protein sequence: CASRTTGALQETQYF. The full variable domain, its missing parts supplied by reference TRBV28 and TRBJ2-5, is DVKVTQSSRYLVKRTGEKVFLECVQDMDHENMFWYRQDPGLGLRLIYFSYDVKMKEKGDIPEGYSVSREKKERFSLILESASTNQTSMYLCASRTTGALQETQYFGPGTRLLVL.

This clonotype has at least ten counts. The rearrangement joins TRBV2 to TRBJ2-5, with TRBD1 matching over 8 bases. Germline V lookup: CDR1 SNHLY, CDR2 FYNNEI. The CDR3 covers 15 residues. The V segment lost 1 base and the J segment 5 bases; nucleotides outside the gene matches: 6. The CDR3 region has the DNA TGTGCCAGCAGTGAAGGGACAGGGACCAGGGAGACCCAGTACTTC. This encodes CASSEGTGTRETQYF.

The chain recombines TRBV29-1 with TRBJ1-3; D perhaps matches TRBD1 (6 bases). This CDR3 region has 16 residues. The V gene's germline CDR1 is SQVTM and CDR2 ANQGSEA. V shed 0 bases and J shed 0 bases, with 12 bases lying between them. Here the CDR3 DNA reads TGCAGCGTTGAAGATGGTGGACAGAGCTCTGGAAACACCATATATTTT. It specifies CSVEDGGQSSGNTIYF.